This TCR beta chain was captured in a study of T-cell reconstitution after alpha-beta-depleted transplantation in children. Unique molecular identifiers were built into the TCRbeta library. TCRdb re-analysed the PCR reads in MiXCR, keeping a single row per CDR3 protein. The sample lists 120,000 to 150,000 distinct CDR3 sequences, about 8.8% occurring once. Overall study results and limits: The study traced high day-60 TCRbeta diversity in some patients to surviving recipient T cells and thymic progenitors.

There are 16 residues in the CDR3. The ends lost 2 bases at V and 2 bases at J; junction bases unmatched: 8. Germline loops: CDR1 MNHEY, CDR2 SVGAGI. In this sample, this clonotype turned up a few times. Its matching antigen is unknown. The V call is TRBV6-5, the J call TRBJ1-2, with TRBD1 identical over 7 bases. The TCR sequence derives from a female patient aged 2-10 years who had a stem cell transplant for congenital amegakaryocytic thrombocytopenia, so the T cells may come from the graft donor. This specimen was PBMCs, mostly from graft donor cells, taken 180 days after TCRalphabeta/CD19-depleted stem cell transplant. CDR3 nucleotide sequence: TGTGCCAGCAGTTACAGCAGGGGGAAAACGAACTATGGCTACACCTTC. The encoded protein is CASSYSRGKTNYGYTF.